This T cell receptor (beta chain) originates from a study of blood T cells in healthy people across ages. V dropped 2 bases and J dropped 0; count of bases not matched to a gene: 11. The CDR3 extends over 19 amino acids. Per germline, CDR1 KGHSY and CDR2 FQNENV. A second PCR of 7 to 11 cycles used a sample-barcoded 5' primer and a J-beta primer mix. In TCRdb, the 5' RACE reads were re-called with MiXCR into one record per CDR3 protein. The top ten clones hold around 21% of a sample with 910,000 or so distinct CDR3 sequences, about 51% of them seen once. This clonotype was sampled from a woman aged 55-75 years in good health. J is TRBJ1-4 and V is TRBV16; 8 bases agree with TRBD1. Sequencing was carried out using blood. The CDR3: CASSQNRPGGLATNEKLFF. The CDR3 DNA is TGTGCCAGCAGCCAAAATCGGCCAGGGGGCCTTGCAACTAATGAAAAACTGTTTTTT.